The clone carrying this T cell receptor (beta chain) was seen ten or more times. Antigen: not known. The whole isolated RNA underwent reverse transcription, so sequencing captured expressed TCRB transcripts. Method: immunoSEQ multiplex PCR; TCRdb's copy keeps in-frame clones and lacks some. The table includes 300,000 to 350,000 clones, around 15% detected once. One heparinised draw, averaging about 116 mL, was taken per donor. V lost 5 bases to trimming and J lost 2 bases, with 7 bases between them. Germline loops: CDR1 MNHNY, CDR2 SVGAGI (reference sequence). This CDR3 is built from 12 residues. This entry is derived from a study of beta chain features in type 1 diabetes. Study-level points and caveats: Across patients, naive, central memory and Treg TCRB repertoires exhibited apparently greater similarity than was observed across healthy donors. For TCRB rearrangement, an influence of HLA type remained unresolved here. Over-representation of high TCR-expressing cells was a possible consequence of cDNA sequencing.

Sequenced: central memory CD4+ T cells from blood. The genes are TRBV6-6 and TRBJ2-7; D remains ambiguous. The clonotype was recovered from a man aged 25-45 years in good health. CDR3 sequence reads: CASSLTAYEQYV. Written as DNA, the CDR3 is TGTGCCAGCAGTCTCACAGCCTACGAGCAGTACGTC.